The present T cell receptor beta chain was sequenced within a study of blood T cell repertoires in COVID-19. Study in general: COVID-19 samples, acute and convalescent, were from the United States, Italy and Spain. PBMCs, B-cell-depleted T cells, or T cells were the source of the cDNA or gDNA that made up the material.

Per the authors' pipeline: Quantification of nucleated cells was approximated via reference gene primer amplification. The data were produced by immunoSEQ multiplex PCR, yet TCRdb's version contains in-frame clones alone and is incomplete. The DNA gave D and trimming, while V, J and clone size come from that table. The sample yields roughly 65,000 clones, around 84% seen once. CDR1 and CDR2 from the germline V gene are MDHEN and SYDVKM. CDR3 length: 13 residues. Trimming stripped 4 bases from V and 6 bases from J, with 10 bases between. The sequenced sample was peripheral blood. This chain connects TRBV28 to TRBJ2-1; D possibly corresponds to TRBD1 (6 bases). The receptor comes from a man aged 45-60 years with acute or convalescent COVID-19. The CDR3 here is CASSSTGTNEQFF. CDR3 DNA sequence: TGTGCCAGCAGTTCTACAGGGACCAATGAGCAGTTCTTC.